Below are 13 T cell receptor beta chains sequenced from a single sample in a study of OX40 agonist ivuxolimab in advanced cancers. Sequenced by immunoSEQ multiplex PCR; TCRdb stores in-frame clones only, minus some. The sample has approximately 22,000 clones, 70% to 90% seen once. Sequencing was performed on CD4+ or CD8+ T cells sorted from blood, taken in a trial of the OX40 agonist ivuxolimab. These receptor sequences come from an adult with an advanced solid tumor such as melanoma, head and neck, liver or kidney cancer.

This sequence joins TRBV13 and TRBJ2-3, with TRBD2 as a possible D gene (5 bases). Trimming removed 5 bases from V and 3 bases from J, with 15 bases in between. This CDR3 has 15 residues. Germline-derived CDR1 and CDR2 are PRHDT and FYEKMQ (reference sequence). The CDR3 DNA sequence: TGTGCCAGCAGCCCCCGGACTTCGCCTACAGATACGCAGTATTTT. This gives the protein CASSPRTSPTDTQYF.

The V gene is TRBV6-5, the J gene TRBJ2-1; 8 nucleotides match TRBD1. This CDR3 is 12 amino acids long. V lost 2 bases and J lost 13; bases outside the gene matches: 4. CDR1 MNHEY and CDR2 SVGAGI come from the germline V gene. The DNA for the CDR3 is TGTGCCAGCAGTTACCCGGACAGGGTTCAGTTCTTC. Amino acids: CASSYPDRVQFF.

The rearrangement joins TRBV7-3 to TRBJ2-3; perhaps D is TRBD1 or TRBD2 (6 bases each). This CDR3 spans 18 amino acids. The germline gives CDR1 SGHTA, CDR2 FQGTGA. Trimming stripped 1 base from V and 0 bases from J, with 17 bases between. The CDR3 region has the DNA TGTGCCAGCAGCTTAAATTGGGGCACAGGGACTAGCACAGATACGCAGTATTTT. Translating gives CASSLNWGTGTSTDTQYF.

V is TRBV2 and J is TRBJ2-7; TRBD2 matches at 8 bases. Unmatched junction bases numbered 7, after V lost 6 bases and J lost 0 bases. Germline-derived CDR1 and CDR2 are SNHLY and FYNNEI. The CDR3 sequence is 15 residues long. The DNA for the CDR3 is TGTGCCAGCAGGCCTTCGAGCGGGGGCTCCTACGAGCAGTACTTC. It codes for CASRPSSGGSYEQYF.

The genes are TRBV9 and TRBJ2-5; 10 bases agree with TRBD1. The germline gives CDR1 SGDLS, CDR2 YYNGEE. With 4 bases clipped from V and 0 bases from J, the junction kept 6 bases outside the gene matches. The CDR3 is 16 residues long. CDR3 coding DNA: TGTGCCAGCAGCCCTGGTGGGACAGGGGACCAAGAGACCCAGTACTTC. Protein product: CASSPGGTGDQETQYF.

This clone was observed once. The rearrangement joins TRBV7-9 to TRBJ2-7, with 13 bases aligning to TRBD2. The germline V gene encodes CDR1 SEHNR and CDR2 FQNEAQ (reference sequence). The CDR3 consists of 16 residues. Trimming removed 1 base from V and 3 bases from J; junction bases left unmatched: 3. CDR3: CASSLGTSGGFYEQYF. Written as DNA, the CDR3 is TGTGCCAGCAGCTTAGGGACTAGCGGGGGTTTCTACGAGCAGTACTTC. The variable domain in full, completed from reference TRBV7-9 and TRBJ2-7, reads DTGVSQNPRHKITKRGQNVTFRCDPISEHNRLYWYRQTLGQGPEFLTYFQNEAQLEKSRLLSDRFSAERPKGSFSTLEIQRTEQGDSAMYLCASSLGTSGGFYEQYFGPGTRLTVT.

The V gene is TRBV7-8, the J gene TRBJ2-5, with TRBD2 matching over 10 bases. The end of the DNA fits TRBJ2-7 better, so the J call may be wrong. The CDR3 is 17 residues long. From germline, CDR1 is SGHVS and CDR2 FQNEAQ. As DNA, the CDR3 is TGTGCCAGCAGCTTAGAACTAGCGGGGTACCCATCCTACGAGCAGTACTTC. Its translation: CASSLELAGYPSYEQYF.

V gene TRBV7-8 combines with J gene TRBJ2-5, with TRBD1 matching 7 bases. Looked up from germline, CDR1 is SGHVS and CDR2 is FQNEAQ. The CDR3 consists of 16 residues. V gave up 5 bases and J gave up 0 bases; unmatched junction bases: 9. The CDR3 reads CASSKGPGQNQETQYF. The CDR3 nucleotides read TGTGCCAGCAGCAAAGGTCCGGGACAGAACCAAGAGACCCAGTACTTC.

This rearrangement joins TRBV30 to TRBJ1-5; the D gene is possibly TRBD1 (5 bases). Trimming took 2 bases from V and 1 from J, leaving 15 bases between them. The germline V gene encodes CDR1 GTSNPN and CDR2 SVGIG (reference sequence). The CDR3 runs to 16 residues. Here the CDR3 reads CAWSPEVAGSNQPQHF. The CDR3 region has the DNA TGTGCCTGGAGTCCCGAAGTCGCAGGGAGCAATCAGCCCCAGCATTTT. The full variable domain, its missing parts supplied by reference TRBV30 and TRBJ1-5, is SQTIHQWPATLVQPVGSPLSLECTVEGTSNPNLYWYRQAAGRGLQLLFYSVGIGQISSEVPQNLSASRPQDRQFILSSKKLLLSDSGFYLCAWSPEVAGSNQPQHFGDGTRLSIL.

This sequence joins TRBV4-3 and TRBJ2-2, with D perhaps matching TRBD2 (6 bases). Germline values: CDR1 LGHNA, CDR2 YSLEER. V lost 3 bases and J 1 base, leaving 12 bases between the germline ends. The CDR3 runs 16 residues. CDR3 sequence: CASSQGLTQNTGELFF. For the CDR3, the DNA is TGCGCCAGCAGCCAGGGACTGACTCAGAACACCGGGGAGCTGTTTTTT.

The genes are TRBV7-6 and TRBJ1-6, with D perhaps matching TRBD1 (5 bases). This CDR3 spans 15 amino acids. The germline V and J ends were trimmed by 1 base and 9 bases, with 13 bases remaining between them. CDR1 is SGHVS and CDR2 is FNYEAQ in the germline V gene. CDR3 sequence: CASSLEGASASPLHF. CDR3 in DNA: TGTGCCAGCAGCTTAGAAGGGGCGTCGGCTTCACCCCTCCACTTT.

J is TRBJ2-1 and V is TRBV7-6; 10 bases align to TRBD2. The length of the CDR3 is 17 residues. CDR1 is SGHVS and CDR2 is FNYEAQ in the germline V gene. Trimming took 1 base from V and 6 from J; bases not matched to a gene: 9. The CDR3 spells CASSLGPSGSVRNEQFF. In DNA, the CDR3 is TGTGCCAGCAGCTTAGGCCCTAGCGGGAGTGTGCGCAATGAGCAGTTCTTC.

This clone was picked up a small number of times. The rearrangement uses TRBV10-3 and TRBJ2-1; D unresolved. The germline CDR1 and CDR2 sequences are ENHRY and SYGVKD. Trimming pared 10 bases from V and 7 bases from J, leaving 20 bases between. This CDR3 spans 14 amino acids. The CDR3 spells CATRTNGLGNEQFF. In nucleotides, the CDR3 is TGTGCCACAAGGACCAACGGGCTTGGGAATGAGCAGTTCTTC.